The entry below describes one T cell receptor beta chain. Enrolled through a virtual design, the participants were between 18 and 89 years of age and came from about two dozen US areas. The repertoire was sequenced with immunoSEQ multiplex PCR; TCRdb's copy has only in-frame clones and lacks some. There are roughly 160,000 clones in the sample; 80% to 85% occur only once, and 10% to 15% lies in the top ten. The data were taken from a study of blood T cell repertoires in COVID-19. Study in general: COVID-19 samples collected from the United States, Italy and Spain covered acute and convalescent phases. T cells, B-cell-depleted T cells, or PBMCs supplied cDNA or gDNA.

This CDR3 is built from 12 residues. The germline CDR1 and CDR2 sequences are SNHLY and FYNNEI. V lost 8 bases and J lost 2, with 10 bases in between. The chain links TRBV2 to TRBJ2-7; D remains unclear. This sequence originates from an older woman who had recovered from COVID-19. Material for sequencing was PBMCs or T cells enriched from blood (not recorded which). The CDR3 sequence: CASEVTAYEQYF. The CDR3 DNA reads TGTGCCAGCGAGGTGACCGCCTACGAGCAGTACTTC.